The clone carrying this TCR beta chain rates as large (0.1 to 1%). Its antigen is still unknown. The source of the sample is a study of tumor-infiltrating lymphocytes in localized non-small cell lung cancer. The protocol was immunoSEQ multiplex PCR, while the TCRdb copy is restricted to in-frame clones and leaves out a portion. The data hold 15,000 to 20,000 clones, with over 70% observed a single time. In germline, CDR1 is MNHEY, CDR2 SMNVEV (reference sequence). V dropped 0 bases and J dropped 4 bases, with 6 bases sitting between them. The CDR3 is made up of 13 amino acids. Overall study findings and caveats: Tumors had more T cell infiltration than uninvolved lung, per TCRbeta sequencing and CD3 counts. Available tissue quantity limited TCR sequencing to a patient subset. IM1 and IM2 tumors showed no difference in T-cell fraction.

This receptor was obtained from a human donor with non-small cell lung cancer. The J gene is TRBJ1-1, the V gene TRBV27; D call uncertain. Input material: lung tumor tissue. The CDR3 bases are TGTGCCAGCAGTTTATCGCAGCGCACTGAAGCTTTCTTT. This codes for CASSLSQRTEAFF.